A single sample is the source of the 4 T cell receptor beta chains below, sequenced in a study of blood T cell repertoires in COVID-19. Clones were sequenced by immunoSEQ multiplex PCR, and TCRdb holds only the in-frame ones, with some missing. Seen here are about 67,000 clones, around four fifths observed once, and the top ten hold roughly 41%. The sequenced sample consisted of peripheral blood. The receptors derive from a human donor in a cohort sampled during active COVID-19.

This chain joins TRBV6-6 and TRBJ2-6; D uncertain. Trimming pared 10 bases from V and 0 bases from J, leaving 16 bases between. CDR1 MNHNY and CDR2 SVGAGI come from the germline V gene (reference sequence). The CDR3 spans 16 residues. The CDR3 DNA reads TGTGCCACCGTGACACCCCCTTACTCTGGGGCCAACGTCCTGACTTTC. This translates into CATVTPPYSGANVLTF.

The CDR3 region has the DNA TGTGCCAGCAGTCCGACGACAGGGTCGAGTCAGCCCCAGCATTTT. Translating it yields CASSPTTGSSQPQHF. V is TRBV27 and J is TRBJ1-5; 7 nucleotides agree with TRBD1. With 5 bases clipped from V and 6 bases from J, the junction kept 10 bases outside the gene matches. The CDR3 covers 15 residues. Germline CDR1 is MNHEY and CDR2 is SMNVEV (reference sequence).

The genes are TRBV13 and TRBJ2-3; D might be TRBD1 (6 bases). The CDR3 covers 16 residues. Looked up from germline, CDR1 is PRHDT and CDR2 is FYEKMQ (reference sequence). V was clipped by 5 bases and J by 1 base, with 16 bases between them. The CDR3, as DNA: TGTGCCAGCAGCCGGACGGACAGAAAGGGCACAGATACGCAGTATTTT. This encodes CASSRTDRKGTDTQYF.

V gene TRBV4-2 combines with J gene TRBJ2-3; TRBD2 matches 9 bases. The J segment lost 2 bases and the V segment lost 1 base, leaving 7 bases of the junction unmatched. Germline loops: CDR1 LGHNA, CDR2 YNFKEQ. CDR3 length: 17 residues. CDR3 DNA sequence: TGTGCCAGCAGCCAAGGGGACTTAGCGGGGGCCACAGATACGCAGTATTTT. This codes for CASSQGDLAGATDTQYF.